The clone carrying this T cell receptor (beta chain) has more than one count but fewer than ten. Per the authors' pipeline: Amplified reference gene primers provided the basis for estimating nucleated cell counts. Data came from immunoSEQ multiplex PCR; TCRdb stores just in-frame clones and leaves some out. V, J and clone size were drawn from that table, and D and trimming were deduced from the DNA. In the table there are 210,000 or so clones, about 83% of which are singletons. These data belong to a study of blood T cell repertoires in COVID-19. Study-wide background: Sample material is recorded as cDNA or gDNA derived from T cells, B-cell-depleted T cells, or PBMCs.

The sample was PBMCs or T cells enriched from blood (not recorded which). The TCR sequence derives from a woman between 45 and 65 years old who had been exposed to COVID-19.

The CDR3, as DNA: TGTGCCAGCCCAGGGAACGAGCAGTACTTC. It specifies CASPGNEQYF. V usage is TRBV5-8 and J usage is TRBJ2-7; perhaps TRBD1 as D (5 bases). Per germline, CDR1 SGHTS and CDR2 YDEGEE. Trimming pared 7 bases from V and 5 bases from J, leaving 7 bases between. This CDR3 region has 10 residues.